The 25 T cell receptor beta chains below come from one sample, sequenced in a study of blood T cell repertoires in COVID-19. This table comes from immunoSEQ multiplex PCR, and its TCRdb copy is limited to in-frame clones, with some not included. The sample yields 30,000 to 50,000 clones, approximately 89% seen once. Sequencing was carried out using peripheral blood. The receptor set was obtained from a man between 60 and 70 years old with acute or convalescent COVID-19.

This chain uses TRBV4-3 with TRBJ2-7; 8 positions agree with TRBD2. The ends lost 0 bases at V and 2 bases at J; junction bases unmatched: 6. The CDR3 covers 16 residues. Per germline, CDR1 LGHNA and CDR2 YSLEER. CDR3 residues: CASSQDRGTSPYEQYF. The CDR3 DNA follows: TGCGCCAGCAGCCAAGATAGGGGGACTAGTCCCTACGAGCAGTACTTC.

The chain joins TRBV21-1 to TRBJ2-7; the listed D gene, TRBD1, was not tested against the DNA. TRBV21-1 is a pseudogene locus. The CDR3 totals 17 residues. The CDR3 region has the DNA TGTGCCAGCAGCAAAGCGGGAACTTGGACAGGGGTGTACGAGCAGTACTTC. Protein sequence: CASSKAGTWTGVYEQYF.

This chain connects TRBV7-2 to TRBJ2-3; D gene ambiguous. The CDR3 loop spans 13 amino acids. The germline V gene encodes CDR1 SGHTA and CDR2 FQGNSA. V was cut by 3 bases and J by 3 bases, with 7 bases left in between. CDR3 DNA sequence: TGTGCCAGCAGCTTCCACTTGACAGATACGCAGTATTTT. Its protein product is CASSFHLTDTQYF.

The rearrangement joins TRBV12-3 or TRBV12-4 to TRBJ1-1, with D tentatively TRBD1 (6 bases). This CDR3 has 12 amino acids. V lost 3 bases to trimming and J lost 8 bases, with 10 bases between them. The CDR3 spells CASSFGTPEAFF. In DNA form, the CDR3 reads TGTGCCAGCAGTTTTGGGACACCAGAAGCTTTCTTT.

The chain's CDR3 is CASSLVGTGDEQYF. CDR3 bases: TGCGCCAGCAGCTTGGTGGGGACAGGGGACGAGCAGTACTTC. This rearrangement joins TRBV5-1 to TRBJ2-7; 10 positions match TRBD1. CDR3 length: 14 amino acids. The germline CDR1 and CDR2 sequences are SGHRS and YFSETQ. V was clipped by 0 bases and J by 5 bases; unmatched bases: 2.

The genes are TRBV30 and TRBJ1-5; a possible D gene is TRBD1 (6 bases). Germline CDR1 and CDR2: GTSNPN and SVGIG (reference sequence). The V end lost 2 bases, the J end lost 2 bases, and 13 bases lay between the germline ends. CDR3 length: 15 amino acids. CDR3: CAWSPAPGGNQPQHF. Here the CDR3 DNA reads TGTGCCTGGAGTCCGGCCCCAGGGGGCAATCAGCCCCAGCATTTT. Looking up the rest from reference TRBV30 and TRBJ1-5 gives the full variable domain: SQTIHQWPATLVQPVGSPLSLECTVEGTSNPNLYWYRQAAGRGLQLLFYSVGIGQISSEVPQNLSASRPQDRQFILSSKKLLLSDSGFYLCAWSPAPGGNQPQHFGDGTRLSIL.

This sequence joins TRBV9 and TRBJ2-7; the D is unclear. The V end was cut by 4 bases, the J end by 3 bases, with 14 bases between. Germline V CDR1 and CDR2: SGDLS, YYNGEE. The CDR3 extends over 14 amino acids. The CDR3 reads CASSRGPTGYEQYF. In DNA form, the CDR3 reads TGTGCCAGCAGCCGAGGTCCGACGGGCTACGAGCAGTACTTC.

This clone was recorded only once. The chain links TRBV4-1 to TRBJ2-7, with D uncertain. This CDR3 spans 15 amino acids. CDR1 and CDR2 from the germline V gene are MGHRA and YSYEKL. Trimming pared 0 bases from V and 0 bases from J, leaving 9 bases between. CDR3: CASSQDKRSSYEQYF. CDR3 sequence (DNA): TGCGCCAGCAGCCAAGACAAGAGGAGCTCCTACGAGCAGTACTTC.

CDR3 coding DNA: TGTGCCAGCAGTCGCAGGGGGCCTAGCACAGATACGCAGTATTTT. Encoded protein: CASSRRGPSTDTQYF. This chain uses TRBV2 with TRBJ2-3, with 8 nucleotides matching TRBD1. V shed 5 bases, J shed 0 bases, and the junction held 4 bases outside the gene matches. CDR3 length: 15 amino acids. Germline V lookup: CDR1 SNHLY, CDR2 FYNNEI.

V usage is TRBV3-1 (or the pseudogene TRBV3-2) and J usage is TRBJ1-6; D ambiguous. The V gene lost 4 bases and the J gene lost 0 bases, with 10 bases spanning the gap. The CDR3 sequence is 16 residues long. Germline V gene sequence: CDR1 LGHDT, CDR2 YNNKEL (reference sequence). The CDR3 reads CASSLRGNSYNSPLHF. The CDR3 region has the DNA TGTGCCAGCAGCCTTCGAGGGAACTCCTATAATTCACCCCTCCACTTT.

The CDR3 DNA is TGTGCCAGCAGCGTAAACGGGGGATCCTACAATGAGCAGTTCTTC. Translation: CASSVNGGSYNEQFF. J is TRBJ2-1 and V is TRBV9; D possibly corresponds to TRBD2 (6 bases). The CDR3 sequence is 15 residues long. With 1 base removed from V and 1 base from J, the gap between germline ends came to 9 bases. Germline assignment: CDR1 SGDLS and CDR2 YYNGEE.

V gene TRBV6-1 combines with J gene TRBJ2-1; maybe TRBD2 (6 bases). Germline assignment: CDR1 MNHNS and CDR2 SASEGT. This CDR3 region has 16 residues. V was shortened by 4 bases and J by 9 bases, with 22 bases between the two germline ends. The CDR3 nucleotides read TGTGCCAGCAGTGCCAAGGATAGCGGACTCGCTAGTGAGCAGTTCTTC. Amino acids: CASSAKDSGLASEQFF.

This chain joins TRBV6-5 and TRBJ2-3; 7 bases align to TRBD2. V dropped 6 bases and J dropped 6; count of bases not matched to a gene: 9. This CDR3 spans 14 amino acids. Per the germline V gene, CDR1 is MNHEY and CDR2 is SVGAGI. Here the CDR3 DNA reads TGTGCCAGCAGCCGTCCGGGACTAAGGGATACGCAGTATTTT. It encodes CASSRPGLRDTQYF.

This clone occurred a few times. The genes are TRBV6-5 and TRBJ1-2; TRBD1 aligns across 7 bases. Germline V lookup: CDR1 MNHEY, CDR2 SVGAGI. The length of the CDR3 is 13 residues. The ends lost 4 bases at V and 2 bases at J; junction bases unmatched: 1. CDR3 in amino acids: CASSSGQNYGYTF. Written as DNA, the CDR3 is TGTGCCAGCAGTTCGGGACAGAACTATGGCTACACCTTC.

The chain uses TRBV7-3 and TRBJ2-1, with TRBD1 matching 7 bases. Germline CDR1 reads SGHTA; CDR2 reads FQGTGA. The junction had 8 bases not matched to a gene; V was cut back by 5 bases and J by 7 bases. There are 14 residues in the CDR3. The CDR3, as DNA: TGTGCCAGCAGCCCGGGACAGACCCTTAATGAGCAGTTCTTC. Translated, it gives CASSPGQTLNEQFF.

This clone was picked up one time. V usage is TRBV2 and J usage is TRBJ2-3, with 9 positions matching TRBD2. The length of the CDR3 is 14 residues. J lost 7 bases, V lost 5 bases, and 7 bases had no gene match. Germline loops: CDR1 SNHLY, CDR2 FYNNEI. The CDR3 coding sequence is TGTGCCAGCAGTTTACTAGCGGGCGCTCATACGCAGTATTTT. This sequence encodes CASSLLAGAHTQYF.

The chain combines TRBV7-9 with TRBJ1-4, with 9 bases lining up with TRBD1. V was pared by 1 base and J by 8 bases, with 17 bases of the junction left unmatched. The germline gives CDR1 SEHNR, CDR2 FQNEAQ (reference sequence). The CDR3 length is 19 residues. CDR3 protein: CASSLGVWTGEGGKEKLFF. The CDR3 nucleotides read TGTGCCAGCAGCTTAGGGGTTTGGACAGGGGAAGGGGGAAAAGAAAAACTGTTTTTT.

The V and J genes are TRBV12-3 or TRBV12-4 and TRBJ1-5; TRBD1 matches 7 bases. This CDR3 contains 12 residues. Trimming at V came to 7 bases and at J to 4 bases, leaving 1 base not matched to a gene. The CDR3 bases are TGTGCCAGCAAGACAGGGAATCAGCCCCAGCATTTT. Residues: CASKTGNQPQHF.

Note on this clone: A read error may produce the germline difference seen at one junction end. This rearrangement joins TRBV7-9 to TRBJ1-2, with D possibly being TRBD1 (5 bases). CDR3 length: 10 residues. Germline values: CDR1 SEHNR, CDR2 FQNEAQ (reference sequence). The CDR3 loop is CASSLGGTGF. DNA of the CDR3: TGTGCCAGCAGCTTAGGCGGGACGGGCTTC. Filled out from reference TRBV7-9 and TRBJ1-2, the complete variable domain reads DTGVSQNPRHKITKRGQNVTFRCDPISEHNRLYWYRQTLGQGPEFLTYFQNEAQLEKSRLLSDRFSAERPKGSFSTLEIQRTEQGDSAMYLCASSLGGTGFGSGTRLTVV.

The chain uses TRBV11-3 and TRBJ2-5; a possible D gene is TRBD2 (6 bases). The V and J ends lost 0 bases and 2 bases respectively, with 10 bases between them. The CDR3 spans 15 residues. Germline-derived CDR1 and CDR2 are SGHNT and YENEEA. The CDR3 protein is CASSLDNGGQETQYF. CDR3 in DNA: TGTGCCAGCAGCTTAGACAACGGGGGACAAGAGACCCAGTACTTC. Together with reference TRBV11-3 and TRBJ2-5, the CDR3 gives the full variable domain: EAGVVQSPRYKIIEKKQPVAFWCNPISGHNTLYWYLQNLGQGPELLIRYENEEAVDDSQLPKDRFSAERLKGVDSTLKIQPAELGDSAVYLCASSLDNGGQETQYFGPGTRLLVL.

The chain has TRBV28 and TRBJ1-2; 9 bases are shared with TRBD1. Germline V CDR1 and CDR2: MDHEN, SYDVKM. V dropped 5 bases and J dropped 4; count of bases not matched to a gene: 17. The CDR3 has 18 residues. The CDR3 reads CASSPYWWEGQGTYGYTF. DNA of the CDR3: TGTGCCAGCAGTCCTTATTGGTGGGAGGGACAGGGTACCTATGGCTACACCTTC.

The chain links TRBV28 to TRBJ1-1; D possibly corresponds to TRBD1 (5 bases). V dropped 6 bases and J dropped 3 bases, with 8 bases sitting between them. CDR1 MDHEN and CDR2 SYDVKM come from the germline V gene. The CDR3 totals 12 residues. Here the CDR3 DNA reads TGTGCCAGCAGGACAGCCCACACTGAAGCTTTCTTT. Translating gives CASRTAHTEAFF.

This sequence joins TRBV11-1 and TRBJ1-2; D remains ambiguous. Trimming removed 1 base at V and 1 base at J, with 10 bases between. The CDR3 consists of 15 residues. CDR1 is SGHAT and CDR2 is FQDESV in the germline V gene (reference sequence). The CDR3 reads CASSLGRGVNYGYTF. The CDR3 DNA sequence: TGTGCCAGCAGCTTAGGTCGCGGTGTTAACTATGGCTACACCTTC. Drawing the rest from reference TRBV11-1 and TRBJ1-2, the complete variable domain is EAEVAQSPRYKITEKSQAVAFWCDPISGHATLYWYRQILGQGPELLVQFQDESVVDDSQLPKDRFSAERLKGVDSTLKIQPAELGDSAMYLCASSLGRGVNYGYTFGSGTRLTVV.

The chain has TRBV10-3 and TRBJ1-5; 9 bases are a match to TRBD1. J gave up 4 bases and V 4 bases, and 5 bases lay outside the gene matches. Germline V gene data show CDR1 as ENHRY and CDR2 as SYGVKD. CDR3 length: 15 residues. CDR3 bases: TGTGCCATCAGTGGGGACAGGGACGGGAATCAGCCCCAGCATTTT. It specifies CAISGDRDGNQPQHF.

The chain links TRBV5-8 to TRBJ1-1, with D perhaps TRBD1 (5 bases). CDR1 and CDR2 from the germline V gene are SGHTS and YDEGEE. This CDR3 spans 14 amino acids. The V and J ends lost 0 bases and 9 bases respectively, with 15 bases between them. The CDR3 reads CASSLAGSATQAFF. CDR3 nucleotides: TGTGCCAGCAGCTTGGCAGGGTCAGCAACTCAAGCTTTCTTT.